A single sample gave rise to the 26 T cell receptor beta chains below, sequenced in a study of regulatory T cells in long-lasting Graves disease. Time point given: persistent/refractory GD, antithyroid drugs over 5 years with positive TRAb. Scientists built the TCR library using RNA that was extracted from PBMCs. CDR3-region Arm-PCR and iRepertoire HTBI primers produced the TCR beta libraries. Using its own MiXCR run on the multiplex PCR reads, TCRdb lists one record per CDR3 protein. The sample holds under 450,000 distinct CDR3 sequences; around a quarter are singletons and the top ten take around 26%. Here the sequenced sample was peripheral blood mononuclear cells (PBMCs), taken when the disease was refractory, from a patient treated with antithyroid drugs. The receptors were gathered from a female donor with Graves disease.

This clonotype has only one observation. J is TRBJ1-2 and V is TRBV14; D is unresolved. CDR1 and CDR2 (germline): SGHDN, FVKESK. V lost 0 bases and J 0 bases, leaving 17 bases between the germline ends. CDR3 length: 18 amino acids. The CDR3: CASSQEKIPRPTNYGYTF. CDR3 in DNA: TGTGCCAGCAGCCAAGAAAAGATTCCCAGACCTACTAACTATGGCTACACCTTC.

The CDR3 loop is CASSPPGTDYGYTF. CDR3 sequence (DNA): TGTGCCAGCAGCCCCCCAGGGACGGACTATGGCTACACCTTC. V gene TRBV7-6 combines with J gene TRBJ1-2; TRBD1 is a possible D gene (5 bases). V shed 5 bases and J shed 3 bases, with 13 bases lying between them. The CDR3 spans 14 residues. From germline, CDR1 is SGHVS and CDR2 FNYEAQ.

This clonotype was seen ten or more times. The CDR3 loop reads CASRFDRANGYTF. The CDR3 nucleotides are TGTGCCAGCAGATTTGATAGGGCGAATGGCTACACCTTC. The chain employs TRBV2 and TRBJ1-2, with D unclear. Germline V gene sequence: CDR1 SNHLY, CDR2 FYNNEI. The CDR3 sequence is 13 residues long. V dropped 6 bases and J dropped 6 bases, with 14 bases sitting between them.

This chain uses TRBV7-2 with TRBJ2-5, with 11 nucleotides matching TRBD1. This CDR3 is built from 16 residues. V trimming: 5 bases; J trimming: 2 bases; junction bases outside the gene matches: 7. CDR1 is SGHTA and CDR2 is FQGNSA in the germline V gene. CDR3 sequence: CASSQGQGARQETQYF. The CDR3 DNA sequence: TGTGCCAGCAGCCAAGGACAGGGGGCGAGGCAAGAGACCCAGTACTTC.

The chain uses TRBV29-1 and TRBJ2-3; possible D gene TRBD2, 6 bases. Germline V lookup: CDR1 SQVTM, CDR2 ANQGSEA. This CDR3 is 14 amino acids long. Trimming took off 7 bases at V and 2 bases at J, with 16 bases between the two ends. The CDR3 protein is CSGDGTLLTDTQYF. In nucleotides, the CDR3 is TGCAGCGGAGACGGGACTCTTCTCACAGATACGCAGTATTTT.

With regard to this clonotype: Given a much more abundant clone one base away, this may be a read error. The chain links TRBV12-3 or TRBV12-4 to TRBJ2-7; possible D gene TRBD1, 7 bases. V gave up 6 bases and J gave up 3 bases, with 15 bases separating them. The length of the CDR3 is 14 residues. The CDR3 region has the DNA TGTGCCAGCAGCGACTGGCAGGGGGGCTACGAGCAGTACTTC. Its protein product is CASSDWQGGYEQYF.

The chain recombines TRBV20-1 with TRBJ2-5; possibly TRBD1 or TRBD2 for D (5 bases each). Germline assignment: CDR1 DFQATT and CDR2 SNEGSKA (reference sequence). CDR3 length: 11 residues. The V and J ends lost 1 base and 7 bases respectively, with 7 bases between them. In DNA form, the CDR3 reads TGCAGTGCTAGAGTGAGGGGGACCCAGTACTTC. It encodes CSARVRGTQYF.

This clonotype has only a few counts. J is TRBJ2-5 and V is TRBV6-5; either TRBD1 or TRBD2 may supply D (5 bases each). Germline V gene data show CDR1 as MNHEY and CDR2 as SVGAGI. Trimming took off 3 bases at V and 4 bases at J, with 9 bases between the two ends. This CDR3 is built from 13 residues. CDR3 coding DNA: TGTGCCAGCAGTTATGCAGGGAGAGAGACCCAGTACTTC. The encoded protein is CASSYAGRETQYF.

This clonotype was observed a handful of times. The V and J genes are TRBV20-1 and TRBJ2-5; possibly TRBD1 or TRBD2 for D (5 bases each). The CDR3 loop spans 14 amino acids. The germline gives CDR1 DFQATT, CDR2 SNEGSKA (reference sequence). Trimming shortened V by 6 bases and J by 4 bases, and 18 bases separated the two germline ends. CDR3 loop: CSAIITSGGETQYF. The CDR3 nucleotides are TGCAGTGCAATTATAACTAGTGGGGGAGAGACCCAGTACTTC.

The sample holds many counts of this clonotype. The junction departs from germline at one end; a sequencing error may be responsible. The chain recombines TRBV12-3 or TRBV12-4 with TRBJ2-7; TRBD2 matches at 12 bases. The CDR3 is 14 amino acids. The DNA of the CDR3 is TGCGCCAGCAGCTTGACTAGCGGGAGCGTCGAGCAGTACTTC. This sequence encodes CASSLTSGSVEQYF.

This clonotype was counted a few times. The rearrangement uses TRBV19 and TRBJ1-5; tentative D call: TRBD1 (5 bases). Trimming took 3 bases from V and 2 from J, leaving 11 bases between them. Per the germline V gene, CDR1 is LNHDA and CDR2 is SQIVND (reference sequence). The CDR3 loop spans 15 amino acids. CDR3 DNA sequence: TGTGCCAGTAGTATCCTGACAGCTGGCAATCAGCCCCAGCATTTT. Translating gives CASSILTAGNQPQHF.

For this clonotype: Compared with germline, one end of the junction differs, possibly owing to a read error. The gene calls are TRBV5-1 and TRBJ1-1; possible D gene TRBD1, 5 bases. Germline values: CDR1 SGHRS, CDR2 YFSETQ. The CDR3 covers 14 residues. In DNA form, the CDR3 reads TGTGCCAGCAGCTTGAGCAGGGCAAACACTGAAGCTTTCTTT. As protein: CASSLSRANTEAFF.

This clonotype was seen a few times. The chain employs TRBV20-1 and TRBJ1-4; D is unresolved. V gave up 0 bases and J gave up 8 bases, with 16 bases separating them. The CDR3 runs to 15 residues. The germline CDR1 and CDR2 sequences are DFQATT and SNEGSKA (reference sequence). The CDR3 DNA follows: TGCAGTGCTAGAGATCCCGCGGTACGACTCGAAAAACTGTTTTTT. Translation: CSARDPAVRLEKLFF.

The chain is built from TRBV20-1 and TRBJ2-5; TRBD1 matches at 7 bases. J lost 1 base, V lost 0 bases, and 2 bases had no gene match. The CDR3 covers 14 residues. Germline CDR1 DFQATT, CDR2 SNEGSKA (reference sequence). The CDR3, as DNA: TGCAGTGCTAGAGATAGGGACAGCCAAGAGACCCAGTACTTC. Translated, it gives CSARDRDSQETQYF.

J is TRBJ1-5 and V is TRBV19, with a tentative D call TRBD1 (5 bases). V shed 2 bases and J shed 5 bases, with 10 bases lying between them. The CDR3 is 14 residues long. The V gene's germline CDR1 is LNHDA and CDR2 SQIVND (reference sequence). The CDR3 here is CASSIRGSHQPQHF. CDR3 bases: TGTGCCAGTAGTATAAGGGGATCTCATCAGCCCCAGCATTTT.

This clonotype was seen repeatedly, ten times or more. The chain links TRBV28 to TRBJ1-1; 8 nucleotides align to TRBD1. Germline loops: CDR1 MDHEN, CDR2 SYDVKM. Losses at the gene ends were 6 bases for V and 6 bases for J; bases not matched to a gene: 12. CDR3 length equals 15 residues. This CDR3 is CASRTTNRGSAEAFF. The CDR3 DNA sequence: TGTGCCAGCAGGACGACTAACAGGGGGTCGGCTGAAGCTTTCTTT.

The chain uses TRBV20-1 and TRBJ2-2, with 10 bases that match TRBD2. The junction had 5 bases not matched to a gene; V was cut back by 1 base and J by 3 bases. CDR3 length equals 16 residues. Germline CDR1 is DFQATT and CDR2 is SNEGSKA (reference sequence). Here the CDR3 reads CSARVWLAGDTGELFF. The CDR3 DNA sequence: TGCAGTGCTAGAGTGTGGCTAGCGGGAGACACCGGGGAGCTGTTTTTT.

The CDR3 nucleotides are TGTGCCAGCAGCTTACGACTAGGCAATGAGCAGTTCTTC. Protein product: CASSLRLGNEQFF. This chain uses TRBV11-2 with TRBJ2-1, with D possibly being TRBD2 (6 bases). Per germline, CDR1 SGHAT and CDR2 FQNNGV. This CDR3 comprises 13 residues. Trimming removed 2 bases from V and 6 bases from J, with 8 bases in between.

This clonotype came up many times. V is TRBV2 and J is TRBJ2-2, with D maybe TRBD1 (5 bases). CDR1 is SNHLY and CDR2 is FYNNEI in the germline V gene. The CDR3 loop spans 13 amino acids. V lost 11 bases and J lost 1, with 11 bases in between. Written as DNA, the CDR3 is TGTGCCGGCCAAGGGGAGAACACCGGGGAGCTGTTTTTT. Translation gives CAGQGENTGELFF. Full variable domain (missing parts from reference TRBV2 and TRBJ2-2): EPEVTQTPSHQVTQMGQEVILRCVPISNHLYFYWYRQILGQKVEFLVSFYNNEISEKSEIFDDQFSVERPDGSNFTLKIRSTKLEDSAMYFCAGQGENTGELFFGEGSRLTVL.

The chain recombines TRBV6-1 with TRBJ2-7, with D perhaps TRBD1 or TRBD2 (6 bases each). Per germline, CDR1 MNHNS and CDR2 SASEGT. The CDR3 loop spans 13 amino acids. The ends were cut back, 8 bases at V and 4 bases at J, with 15 bases in the middle. Written as DNA, the CDR3 is TGTGCCAGCCATCAGACAGGACTATACGAGCAGTACTTC. Its translation: CASHQTGLYEQYF.

This clonotype showed up just a few times. This sequence joins TRBV27 and TRBJ2-3; no reliable D call. The CDR3 is 13 amino acids. Germline V gene sequence: CDR1 MNHEY, CDR2 SMNVEV (reference sequence). The V gene lost 7 bases and the J gene lost 6 bases, with 14 bases spanning the gap. Written as DNA, the CDR3 is TGTGCCAGCACGACACTGACGCGGGATACGCAGTATTTT. It encodes CASTTLTRDTQYF.

The chain has TRBV6-5 and TRBJ2-6, with 8 bases matching TRBD1. Trimming took 1 base from V and 1 from J; bases not matched to a gene: 6. Per the germline V gene, CDR1 is MNHEY and CDR2 is SVGAGI. The CDR3 covers 18 residues. The chain's CDR3 is CASSYLLTGESGANVLTF. In DNA, the CDR3 is TGTGCCAGCAGTTACTTGTTGACAGGGGAGTCTGGGGCCAACGTCCTGACTTTC.

The chain is built from TRBV24-1 and TRBJ2-5; D may be TRBD2 (6 bases). CDR3 size: 16 residues. V was shortened by 2 bases and J by 4 bases, with 16 bases between the two germline ends. Germline loops: CDR1 KGHDR, CDR2 SFDVKD. The CDR3 bases are TGTGCCACCAGTGATTCTGGGGGGAACGGGAGAGAGACCCAGTACTTC. This encodes CATSDSGGNGRETQYF.

The chain couples TRBV10-3 to TRBJ2-7; weak D call: TRBD2 (6 bases). CDR1 ENHRY and CDR2 SYGVKD come from the germline V gene. The CDR3 is made up of 15 amino acids. With 3 bases removed from V and 6 bases from J, the gap between germline ends came to 18 bases. In nucleotides, the CDR3 is TGTGCCATCAGTGATGTACGGGGGAGTCGCTCCGAGCAGTACTTC. Its protein is CAISDVRGSRSEQYF.

V is TRBV19 and J is TRBJ1-1, with 10 positions matching TRBD1. The ends lost 4 bases at V and 1 base at J; junction bases unmatched: 3. Looked up from germline, CDR1 is LNHDA and CDR2 is SQIVND (reference sequence). The CDR3 has 15 residues. The CDR3 protein is CASSTRQGANTEAFF. CDR3 in DNA: TGTGCCAGTAGTACCAGACAGGGGGCGAACACTGAAGCTTTCTTT. Complete variable domain (other parts from reference TRBV19 and TRBJ1-1): DGGITQSPKYLFRKEGQNVTLSCEQNLNHDAMYWYRQDPGQGLRLIYYSQIVNDFQKGDIAEGYSVSREKKESFPLTVTSAQKNPTAFYLCASSTRQGANTEAFFGQGTRLTVV.

The rearrangement joins TRBV7-9 to TRBJ2-7, with a possible D match to TRBD2 (5 bases). CDR3 length: 15 residues. V was cut by 0 bases and J by 2 bases, with 11 bases left in between. Germline CDR1 is SEHNR and CDR2 is FQNEAQ (reference sequence). This chain's CDR3 is CASSLARAATYEQYF. The CDR3 region has the DNA TGTGCCAGCAGCTTAGCGCGAGCGGCTACCTACGAGCAGTACTTC.